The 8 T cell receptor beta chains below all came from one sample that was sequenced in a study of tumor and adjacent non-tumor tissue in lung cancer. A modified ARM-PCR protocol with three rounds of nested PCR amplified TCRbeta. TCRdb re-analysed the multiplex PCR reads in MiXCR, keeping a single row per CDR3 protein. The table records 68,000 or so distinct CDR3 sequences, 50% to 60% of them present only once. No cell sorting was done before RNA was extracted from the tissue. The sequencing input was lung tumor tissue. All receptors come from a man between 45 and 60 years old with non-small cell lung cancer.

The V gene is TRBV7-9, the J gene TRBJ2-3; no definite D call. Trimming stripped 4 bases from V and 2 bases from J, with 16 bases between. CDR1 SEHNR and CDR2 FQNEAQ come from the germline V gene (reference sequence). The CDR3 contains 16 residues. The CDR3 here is CASSSPHNSATDTQYF. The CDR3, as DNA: TGTGCCAGCAGCTCTCCCCATAACTCCGCCACAGATACGCAGTATTTT.

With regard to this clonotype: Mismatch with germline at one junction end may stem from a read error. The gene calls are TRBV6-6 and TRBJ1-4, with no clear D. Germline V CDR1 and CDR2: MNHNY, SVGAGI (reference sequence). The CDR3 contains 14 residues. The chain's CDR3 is CVSSPRAANGKLFF. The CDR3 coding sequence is TGTGTCAGCAGCCCGAGGGCCGCTAATGGAAAACTGTTTTTT.

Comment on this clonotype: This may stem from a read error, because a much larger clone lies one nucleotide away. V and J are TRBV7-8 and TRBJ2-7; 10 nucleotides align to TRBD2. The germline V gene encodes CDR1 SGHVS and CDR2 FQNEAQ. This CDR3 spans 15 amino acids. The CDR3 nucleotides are TGTGTCAGCAGCGTAACTAGCGGGACCATCTACGAGCAGTACTTC. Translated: CVSSVTSGTIYEQYF.

This CDR3 reads CSATPPGGTPYEQYF. The DNA of the CDR3 is TGCAGTGCTACTCCCCCGGGTGGGACGCCCTACGAGCAGTACTTC. This chain uses TRBV20-1 with TRBJ2-7, with D possibly called TRBD1 or TRBD2 (5 bases each). The germline CDR1 and CDR2 sequences are DFQATT and SNEGSKA (reference sequence). This CDR3 region has 15 residues. Trimming shortened V by 4 bases and J by 2 bases, and 18 bases separated the two germline ends.

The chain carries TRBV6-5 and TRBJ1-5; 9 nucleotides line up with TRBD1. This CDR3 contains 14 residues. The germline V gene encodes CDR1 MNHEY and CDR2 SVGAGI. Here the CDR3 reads CDSSSGQGSQPQHF. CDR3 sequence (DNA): TGTGATAGCAGTTCGGGACAGGGCAGTCAGCCCCAGCATTTT.

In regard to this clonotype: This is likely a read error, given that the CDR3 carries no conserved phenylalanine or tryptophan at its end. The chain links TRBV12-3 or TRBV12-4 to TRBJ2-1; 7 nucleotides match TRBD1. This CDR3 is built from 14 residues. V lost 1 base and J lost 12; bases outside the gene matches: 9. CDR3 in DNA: TGTGCCAGCAGTTTAGAGGGGGCCTGGAGTGTGCAGTTCTAC. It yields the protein CASSLEGAWSVQFY.

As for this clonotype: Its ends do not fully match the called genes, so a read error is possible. The CDR3 DNA reads as TGCAGTGCTAGAGTTGCGGTGATAAAACACACAGATATGCAGTATTTT. It translates to CSARVAVIKHTDMQYF. The gene calls are TRBV20-1 and TRBJ2-3; D gene ambiguous. CDR3 length: 16 amino acids. Germline assignment: CDR1 DFQATT and CDR2 SNEGSKA (reference sequence).

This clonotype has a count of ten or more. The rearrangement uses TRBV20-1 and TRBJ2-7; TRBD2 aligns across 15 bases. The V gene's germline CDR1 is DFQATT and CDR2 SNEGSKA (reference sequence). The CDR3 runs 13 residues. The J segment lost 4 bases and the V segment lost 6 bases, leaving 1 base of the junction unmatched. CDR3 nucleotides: TGCAGTGCCGGGACTAGCGGGAGGTACGAGCAGTACTTC. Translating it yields CSAGTSGRYEQYF.